One and the same sample provided the 26 T cell receptor beta chains below, sequenced in a study of cytomegalovirus exposure and HLA in healthy donors. Profiling relied on immunoSEQ multiplex PCR, and the TCRdb table lists in-frame clones only, not all of them. The table has 85,000 to 120,000 clones, less than 90% seen once. The sample taken for sequencing was PBMCs. Receptors originate from a young woman in good health and CMV-seropositive.

The genes are TRBV7-9 and TRBJ2-7; tentative D call: TRBD2 (6 bases). Germline loops: CDR1 SEHNR, CDR2 FQNEAQ (reference sequence). The CDR3 is 14 amino acids. V was trimmed by 5 bases and J by 4 bases, leaving 15 bases between them. In DNA form, the CDR3 reads TGTGCCAGCAGCCCGATGGGACTTCCGTACGAGCAGTACTTC. Protein product: CASSPMGLPYEQYF. The entire variable domain, with the rest obtained from reference TRBV7-9 and TRBJ2-7, is as follows: DTGVSQNPRHKITKRGQNVTFRCDPISEHNRLYWYRQTLGQGPEFLTYFQNEAQLEKSRLLSDRFSAERPKGSFSTLEIQRTEQGDSAMYLCASSPMGLPYEQYFGPGTRLTVT.

The chain is built from TRBV5-4 and TRBJ1-1, with 10 positions matching TRBD1. The CDR3 is made up of 13 amino acids. V shed 4 bases, J shed 6 bases, and the junction held 3 bases outside the gene matches. Germline loops: CDR1 SGHNT, CDR2 YYREEE (reference sequence). The CDR3 loop reads CASSGTGAAEAFF. The CDR3 DNA reads TGTGCCAGCAGCGGGACAGGGGCCGCTGAAGCTTTCTTT.

The V and J genes are TRBV2 and TRBJ1-2; 8 nucleotides line up with TRBD1. The CDR3 spans 14 residues. Germline assignment: CDR1 SNHLY and CDR2 FYNNEI. V lost 8 bases to trimming and J lost 5 bases; unmatched junction nucleotides: 10. CDR3 region: CASLVDRATYGYTF. The CDR3 DNA follows: TGTGCCAGCCTTGTGGACAGGGCTACGTATGGCTACACCTTC.

The chain links TRBV29-1 to TRBJ2-1; the match to TRBD2 covers 9 bases. Germline assignment: CDR1 SQVTM and CDR2 ANQGSEA. The CDR3 sequence is 13 residues long. V gave up 4 bases and J gave up 8 bases; unmatched junction bases: 6. CDR3 nucleotide sequence: TGCAGCGTTGCCCGCGGGGGGGTCCATGAGCAGTTCTTC. Translation: CSVARGGVHEQFF.

The V gene is TRBV10-2, the J gene TRBJ2-7, with 7 positions matching TRBD1. V lost 6 bases, J lost 3 bases, and 5 bases stayed unmatched. The CDR3 length is 13 residues. Germline V gives CDR1 WSHSY, CDR2 SAAADI. The CDR3 region is CASRDRLFYEQYV. The CDR3 coding sequence is TGCGCCAGCAGGGACAGGCTGTTCTACGAGCAGTACGTC.

The chain carries TRBV28 and TRBJ2-7, with D perhaps matching TRBD1 (6 bases). V was clipped by 4 bases and J by 2 bases, with 18 bases between them. Per the germline V gene, CDR1 is MDHEN and CDR2 is SYDVKM. CDR3 length: 16 residues. The CDR3 spells CASSSTTWTVPYEQYF. The CDR3 DNA sequence: TGTGCCAGCAGTTCCACCACCTGGACAGTGCCCTACGAGCAGTACTTC.

This sequence joins TRBV29-1 and TRBJ2-5; 7 bases align to TRBD1. The junction had 3 bases not matched to a gene; V was cut back by 6 bases and J by 2 bases. CDR1 and CDR2 (germline): SQVTM, ANQGSEA. This CDR3 contains 12 residues. As DNA, the CDR3 is TGCAGCGTCCCGGGACAGCAAGAGACCCAGTACTTC. Encoded protein: CSVPGQQETQYF.

The rearrangement links TRBV5-1 to TRBJ1-1; 9 nucleotides line up with TRBD1. The CDR3 spans 15 residues. V was clipped by 2 bases and J by 3 bases; unmatched bases: 5. Germline V gene lookup returns CDR1 SGHRS and CDR2 YFSETQ. As DNA, the CDR3 is TGCGCCAGCAGCTTATACAGGGGGCAGGACACTGAAGCTTTCTTT. It encodes CASSLYRGQDTEAFF.

The rearrangement links TRBV7-2 to TRBJ1-2; a weak D match, TRBD1 (5 bases). Trimming shortened V by 3 bases and J by 0 bases, and 11 bases separated the two germline ends. Germline V CDR1 and CDR2: SGHTA, FQGNSA. The CDR3 has 15 amino acids. As DNA, the CDR3 is TGTGCCAGCAGCTTCGACACAGGAGCTAACTATGGCTACACCTTC. Encoded protein: CASSFDTGANYGYTF.

The CDR3 DNA follows: TGCAGCGTTGACCGGGACAGATTCTTGAACACTGAAGCTTTCTTT. This translates into CSVDRDRFLNTEAFF. The V gene is TRBV29-1, the J gene TRBJ1-1, with 7 bases lining up with TRBD1. Germline V CDR1 and CDR2: SQVTM, ANQGSEA. V shed 3 bases, J shed 0 bases, and the junction held 7 bases outside the gene matches. The CDR3 length is 15 residues.

This clone appeared once. V gene TRBV27 combines with J gene TRBJ2-5; D might be TRBD2 (6 bases). Trimming took off 5 bases at V and 1 base at J, with 8 bases between the two ends. Germline-derived CDR1 and CDR2 are MNHEY and SMNVEV (reference sequence). This CDR3 has 13 amino acids. The CDR3 protein is CASSAGLQETQYF. The DNA of the CDR3 is TGTGCCAGCAGTGCGGGACTCCAAGAGACCCAGTACTTC.

The chain uses TRBV7-9 and TRBJ1-2, with D uncertain. This CDR3 contains 13 residues. Trimming stripped 1 base from V and 3 bases from J, with 6 bases between. Germline-derived CDR1 and CDR2 are SEHNR and FQNEAQ (reference sequence). The CDR3 region is CASSLGGDYGYTF. In DNA, the CDR3 is TGTGCCAGCAGCTTAGGGGGAGACTATGGCTACACCTTC.

The chain uses TRBV19 and TRBJ1-2; TRBD1 is a possible D gene (6 bases). Germline CDR1 and CDR2: LNHDA and SQIVND (reference sequence). The V and J ends lost 7 bases and 7 bases respectively, with 13 bases between them. The CDR3 runs to 12 residues. CDR3 bases: TGTGCCAGTACCAACCGGGACATTGGCTACACCTTC. This translates into CASTNRDIGYTF. Using reference TRBV19 and TRBJ1-2 for the parts outside the CDR3, the full variable domain is DGGITQSPKYLFRKEGQNVTLSCEQNLNHDAMYWYRQDPGQGLRLIYYSQIVNDFQKGDIAEGYSVSREKKESFPLTVTSAQKNPTAFYLCASTNRDIGYTFGSGTRLTVV.

The V and J genes are TRBV6-5 and TRBJ1-2; 7 bases line up with TRBD1. The germline gives CDR1 MNHEY, CDR2 SVGAGI. J lost 4 bases, V lost 8 bases, and 10 bases had no gene match. The CDR3 extends over 14 amino acids. CDR3 DNA sequence: TGTGCCAGCGGCTTCGCAGGGGGACGCTATGGCTACACCTTC. Its protein is CASGFAGGRYGYTF.

This clone was observed a handful of times. The chain joins TRBV4-2 to TRBJ2-7; no definite D call. The CDR3 length is 14 residues. The germline V gene encodes CDR1 LGHNA and CDR2 YNFKEQ. V lost 1 base and J 3 bases, leaving 10 bases between the germline ends. For the CDR3, the DNA is TGTGCCAGCAGCCAAGCCCAGATATACTACGAGCAGTACTTC. Translating gives CASSQAQIYYEQYF.

The rearrangement links TRBV28 to TRBJ2-7, with D hard to call. The V gene lost 3 bases and the J gene lost 1 base, with 7 bases spanning the gap. From germline, CDR1 is MDHEN and CDR2 SYDVKM. This CDR3 region has 13 residues. The CDR3 reads CASSFGGSYEQYV. The DNA of the CDR3 is TGTGCCAGCAGTTTTGGCGGTTCCTACGAGCAGTACGTC.

This rearrangement joins TRBV5-1 to TRBJ1-2; no reliable D call. The length of the CDR3 is 15 residues. V was cut by 6 bases and J by 4 bases, with 19 bases left in between. CDR1 is SGHRS and CDR2 is YFSETQ in the germline V gene. The CDR3 reads CASNLDSTTGYGYTF. DNA of the CDR3: TGCGCCAGCAACCTTGACTCAACCACGGGCTATGGCTACACCTTC.

The V and J genes are TRBV19 and TRBJ2-2; D is perhaps TRBD2 (6 bases). V shed 3 bases and J shed 0 bases, with 14 bases lying between them. Germline assignment: CDR1 LNHDA and CDR2 SQIVND (reference sequence). The CDR3 has 17 residues. The CDR3 DNA follows: TGTGCCAGTAGTATCGGGGGTGGCAGGGCGAACACCGGGGAGCTGTTTTTT. Translating it yields CASSIGGGRANTGELFF.

The chain couples TRBV6-5 to TRBJ2-3; tentative D call: TRBD1 (6 bases). The V end lost 6 bases, the J end lost 3 bases, and 16 bases lay between the germline ends. There are 15 residues in the CDR3. From germline, CDR1 is MNHEY and CDR2 SVGAGI. The CDR3 DNA sequence: TGTGCCAGCAGGCTCAGGGGAAGGGGAACAGATACGCAGTATTTT. Its translation: CASRLRGRGTDTQYF.

The chain has TRBV6-5 and TRBJ1-1; D ambiguous. The germline V gene has CDR1 MNHEY and CDR2 SVGAGI. The V and J ends lost 6 bases and 0 bases respectively, with 14 bases between them. The CDR3 covers 15 residues. This chain's CDR3 is CASRQSPLLNTEAFF. Here the CDR3 DNA reads TGTGCCAGCAGACAATCCCCTTTGCTGAACACTGAAGCTTTCTTT.

The chain uses TRBV28 and TRBJ2-5; the D gene is possibly TRBD2 (6 bases). CDR1 and CDR2 from the germline V gene are MDHEN and SYDVKM. V was trimmed by 4 bases and J by 1 base, leaving 13 bases between them. The CDR3 extends over 15 amino acids. The CDR3 DNA reads as TGTGCCAGCAGTTGGGGGACTCCCACCCAAGAGACCCAGTACTTC. As protein: CASSWGTPTQETQYF.

This clone showed up just once. The chain couples TRBV18 to TRBJ2-7, with 8 bases aligning to TRBD1. Germline CDR1 reads KGHSH; CDR2 reads LQKENI. V lost 6 bases to trimming and J lost 2 bases; unmatched junction nucleotides: 6. This CDR3 is 14 amino acids long. The CDR3: CASSPTGVPYEQYF. The CDR3, as DNA: TGTGCCAGCTCCCCGACAGGGGTTCCCTACGAGCAGTACTTC.

The CDR3 protein is CASSVNRGAGELFF. The CDR3 DNA is TGTGCCAGCAGCGTCAACAGGGGAGCCGGGGAGCTGTTTTTT. The J gene is TRBJ2-2, the V gene TRBV9; 7 nucleotides agree with TRBD1. Germline V gives CDR1 SGDLS, CDR2 YYNGEE. Trimming took 2 bases from V and 6 from J; bases not matched to a gene: 4. This CDR3 has 14 amino acids.

A note on this clone: Other nucleotide sequences from this sample produce the same CDR3. The rearrangement links TRBV19 to TRBJ1-5, with TRBD1 matching 8 bases. The ends lost 6 bases at V and 2 bases at J; junction bases unmatched: 6. This CDR3 is 15 amino acids long. CDR1 LNHDA and CDR2 SQIVND come from the germline V gene (reference sequence). The CDR3 DNA is TGTGCCAGTAGCATCGGACAGGGCGGCAATCAGCCCCAGCATTTT. Its protein is CASSIGQGGNQPQHF.

The chain joins TRBV15 to TRBJ2-3; D remains ambiguous. The CDR3 consists of 14 residues. Trimming cost V 1 base and J 6 bases, with 11 bases left between them. Germline-derived CDR1 and CDR2 are LNHNV and YYDKDF (reference sequence). The CDR3 coding sequence is TGTGCCACCAGCAGAGGTCAGTCCACCGATACGCAGTATTTT. Amino acid sequence: CATSRGQSTDTQYF.

This clone was detected only a few times. The chain is built from TRBV4-2 and TRBJ2-1, with D perhaps matching TRBD1 (8 bases). Trimming cost V 0 bases and J 7 bases, with 16 bases left between them. The germline V gene has CDR1 LGHNA and CDR2 YNFKEQ. This CDR3 has 16 residues. The DNA for the CDR3 is TGTGCCAGCAGCCAAGAGGACAGGGAGGGTTCTAATGAGCAGTTCTTC. This translates into CASSQEDREGSNEQFF.